The entry below describes one T cell receptor beta chain. This clonotype was found many times. The antigen it binds to is not known. No base qualities exist here, and no much larger clone lies one base off it. The time point label for this specimen denotes: persistent/refractory GD, antithyroid drugs over 5 years with positive TRAb. For both TCR sequencing and RNA sequencing, RNA was extracted from PBMCs in TRIzol. The diagnosis of Graves' disease was made according to American Thyroid Association guidelines. Patients were recruited from an endocrinology department in Xi'an, China. Each patient gave roughly 8.4 milliliters of peripheral blood, collected in an EDTA anticoagulant tube. Ficoll Paque Plus density gradient separation was used to isolate PBMCs, and no additional T cell sorting was done. RNA quality was checked with an Agilent 2100 Bioanalyzer and agarose gel, and concentration with a NanoDrop 2000.

The data were obtained in a study of regulatory T cells in long-lasting Graves disease (dated by TCRdb to the early 2020s). Describing the broader study: To count as having persistent Graves' disease, a patient had to have received antithyroid drug treatment for over 5 years with TSH receptor autoantibodies remaining persistently positive. A total of some 33 samples were covered by TCR sequencing, comprising some 13 persistent and around 20 newly diagnosed Graves' disease patients. In the clinical cohort, patients with persistent Graves' disease had used antithyroid drugs for an average of about 10 years. Persistent Graves' disease patients were compared with newly diagnosed Graves' disease patients by peripheral blood TCR sequencing and RNA sequencing. The study was conducted in China and was registered as a clinical trial. Here is what the overall study found, with its caveats: Only the TCR beta chain was sequenced and analyzed. Lower TCR Shannon entropy and fewer highly expanded clones were observed in persistent Graves' disease patients than in newly diagnosed patients, which suggested clonal expansion. The authors noted that the small sample size was a limitation that may lower accuracy. Peripheral blood alone was examined, since thyroid tissue, which constituted the primary lesion, could not be accessed. More public clonotypes were shared among persistent patients (under 3,000) than among newly diagnosed patients (966).

The library relied on multiplex PCR. The sequencer was an Illumina HiSeq 4000. iRepertoire HTBI primers and Arm-PCR amplification of CDR3 regions were used to construct TCR beta libraries. Before sequencing, the PCR products went through gel purification. Turning to the authors' computational methods: A total of around 59 TRBV and some 15 TRBJ segments were identified across samples and were used for gene usage analysis of CDR3 amino acid clonotypes. COPE and FqMerger were used to merge filtered high-quality paired reads into contigs. BLAST was used to align contigs to IMGT TRBV, TRBD and TRBJ reference genes, with CDR3 defined following IMGT. Any clonotype with a frequency above 0.1% was classified as a highly expanded clone. Shannon entropy served as the measure of repertoire diversity, while the Gini coefficient captured V-J evenness. A clonotype was considered public if more than one individual shared it. The public reads were reanalyzed by TCRdb: fastp trimming at Q25, MiXCR alignment, in-frame beta chains only. Under each unique CDR3 protein, matching rows form one entry showing the most common genes and DNA. TCRdb's processing, not the authors' own work, is the source of the V and J calls. Present in this sample are 390,000 or so distinct CDR3 sequences, approximately 25% of which were seen just once. The ten largest make up approximately 28% of the sample.

This sequence originates from a woman aged 40 to 50 with Graves disease. Donor details come from another sample of the same person, matched by shared clones. The input for sequencing was peripheral blood mononuclear cells (PBMCs), taken when the disease was refractory, from a patient treated with antithyroid drugs.

The CDR3 loop reads CATNRGEETQYF. The nucleotide sequence is given as TGTGCCACCAACAGGGGTGAGGAGACCCAGTACTTC. The chain was built from TRBV24-1 and TRBJ2-5, with 7 middle bases fitting TRBD1. Counted from cysteine to phenylalanine, this CDR3 has 12 amino acids. The CDR3 DNA has 36 bases and is translated from base 1. Compared with germline, V lacks 8 bases and J lacks 5 bases; bases without a gene match: 4. Per the germline V gene, KGHDR is the CDR1 and SFDVKD is the CDR2.